This T cell receptor delta chain came from a study of gamma-delta chains in newborns, infants, children. Study-level information: Microbial exposure reportedly drives polyclonal innate γδ T cell expansion after birth.

By share, this clone ranks as medium-sized. TCRdb processed the reads again with the CATT caller. The sample holds under 3,000 delta-chain clones, roughly 46% seen once. Trimming at V came to 4 bases and at J to 4 bases, leaving 18 bases not matched to a gene. The CDR3 has 17 amino acids. Per the germline V gene, CDR1 is TVYSNPD and CDR2 is GDNSRS (reference sequence). The specimen was blood, collected at baseline. The sequence was obtained from a child who received the measles vaccine. This chain connects TRDV3 to TRDJ1, with 10 nucleotides matching TRDD3. CDR3 nucleotides: TGTGCCTCCCAGGGGATTGTCACTGGGGGATCCCTCGATAAACTCATCTTT. It translates to CASQGIVTGGSLDKLIF.